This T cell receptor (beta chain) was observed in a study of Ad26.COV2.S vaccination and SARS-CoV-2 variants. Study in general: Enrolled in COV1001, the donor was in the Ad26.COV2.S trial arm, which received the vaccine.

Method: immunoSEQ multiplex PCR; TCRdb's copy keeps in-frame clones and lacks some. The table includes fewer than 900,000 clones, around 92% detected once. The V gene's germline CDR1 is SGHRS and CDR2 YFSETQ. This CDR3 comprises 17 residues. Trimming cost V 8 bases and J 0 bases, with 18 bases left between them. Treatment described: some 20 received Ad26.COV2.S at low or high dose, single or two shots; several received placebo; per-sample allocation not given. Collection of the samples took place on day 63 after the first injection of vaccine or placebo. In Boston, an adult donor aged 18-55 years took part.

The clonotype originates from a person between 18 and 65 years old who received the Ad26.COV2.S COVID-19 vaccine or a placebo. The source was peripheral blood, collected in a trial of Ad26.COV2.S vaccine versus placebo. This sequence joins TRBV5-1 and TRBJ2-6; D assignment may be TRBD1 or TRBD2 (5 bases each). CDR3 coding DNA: TGCGCCAGTACAGAGGGGCACGGTTTCTCTGGGGCCAACGTCCTGACTTTC. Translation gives CASTEGHGFSGANVLTF. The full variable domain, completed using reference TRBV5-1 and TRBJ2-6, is KAGVTQTPRYLIKTRGQQVTLSCSPISGHRSVSWYQQTPGQGLQFLFEYFSETQRNKGNFPGRFSGRQFSNSRSEMNVSTLELGDSALYLCASTEGHGFSGANVLTFGAGSRLTVL.